The T cell receptor beta chain under discussion was sequenced for a study of early T cells in non-severe SARS-CoV-2 infection. Study background: Chains stayed unpaired after sequencing of bulk RNA from unsorted whole blood.

cDNA molecules, individually, were tagged with unique molecular identifiers. TCRdb re-called the 5' RACE reads through MiXCR, storing one row per CDR3 protein. The profile shows more than 20,000 distinct CDR3 sequences, roughly 4% of them singletons. V dropped 5 bases and J dropped 4; count of bases not matched to a gene: 8. The CDR3 covers 16 residues. Germline CDR1 LGHDT, CDR2 YNNKEL (reference sequence). At least ten counts were recorded for this clonotype. The TCR sequence derives from an adult who was a healthcare worker with PCR-confirmed SARS-CoV-2 infection or an uninfected control (not recorded which). Sample: whole blood. The chain couples TRBV3-1 to TRBJ2-2; 9 nucleotides align to TRBD1. In DNA, the CDR3 is TGTGCCAGCAGCACACAGGGGGCTTCGGGCACCGGGGAGCTGTTTTTT. Translated, it gives CASSTQGASGTGELFF.